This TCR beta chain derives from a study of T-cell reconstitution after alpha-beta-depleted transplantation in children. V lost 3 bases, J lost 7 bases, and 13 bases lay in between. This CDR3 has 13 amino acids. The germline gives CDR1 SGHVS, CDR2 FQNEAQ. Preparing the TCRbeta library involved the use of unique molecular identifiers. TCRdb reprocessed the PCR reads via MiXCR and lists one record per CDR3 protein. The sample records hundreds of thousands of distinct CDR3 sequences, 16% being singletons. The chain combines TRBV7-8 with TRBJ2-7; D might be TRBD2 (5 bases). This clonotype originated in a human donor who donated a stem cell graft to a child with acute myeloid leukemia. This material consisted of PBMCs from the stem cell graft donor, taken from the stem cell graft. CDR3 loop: CASSFEKREEQYV. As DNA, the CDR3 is TGTGCCAGCAGCTTTGAGAAGAGGGAGGAGCAGTACGTC.